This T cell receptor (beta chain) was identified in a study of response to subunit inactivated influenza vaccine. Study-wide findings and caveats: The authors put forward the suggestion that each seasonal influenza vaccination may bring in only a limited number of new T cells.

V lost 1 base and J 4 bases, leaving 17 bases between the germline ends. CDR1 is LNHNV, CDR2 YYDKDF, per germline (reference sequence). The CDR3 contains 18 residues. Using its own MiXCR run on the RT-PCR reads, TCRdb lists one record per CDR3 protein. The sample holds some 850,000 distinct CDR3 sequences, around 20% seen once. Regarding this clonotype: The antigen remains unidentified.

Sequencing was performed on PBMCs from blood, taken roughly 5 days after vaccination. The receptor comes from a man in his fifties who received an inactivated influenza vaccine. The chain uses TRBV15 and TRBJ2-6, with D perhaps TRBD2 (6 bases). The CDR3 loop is CATSRVGRRVAGANVLTF. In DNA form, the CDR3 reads TGTGCCACCAGCAGAGTAGGCAGGAGGGTGGCCGGGGCCAACGTCCTGACTTTC.